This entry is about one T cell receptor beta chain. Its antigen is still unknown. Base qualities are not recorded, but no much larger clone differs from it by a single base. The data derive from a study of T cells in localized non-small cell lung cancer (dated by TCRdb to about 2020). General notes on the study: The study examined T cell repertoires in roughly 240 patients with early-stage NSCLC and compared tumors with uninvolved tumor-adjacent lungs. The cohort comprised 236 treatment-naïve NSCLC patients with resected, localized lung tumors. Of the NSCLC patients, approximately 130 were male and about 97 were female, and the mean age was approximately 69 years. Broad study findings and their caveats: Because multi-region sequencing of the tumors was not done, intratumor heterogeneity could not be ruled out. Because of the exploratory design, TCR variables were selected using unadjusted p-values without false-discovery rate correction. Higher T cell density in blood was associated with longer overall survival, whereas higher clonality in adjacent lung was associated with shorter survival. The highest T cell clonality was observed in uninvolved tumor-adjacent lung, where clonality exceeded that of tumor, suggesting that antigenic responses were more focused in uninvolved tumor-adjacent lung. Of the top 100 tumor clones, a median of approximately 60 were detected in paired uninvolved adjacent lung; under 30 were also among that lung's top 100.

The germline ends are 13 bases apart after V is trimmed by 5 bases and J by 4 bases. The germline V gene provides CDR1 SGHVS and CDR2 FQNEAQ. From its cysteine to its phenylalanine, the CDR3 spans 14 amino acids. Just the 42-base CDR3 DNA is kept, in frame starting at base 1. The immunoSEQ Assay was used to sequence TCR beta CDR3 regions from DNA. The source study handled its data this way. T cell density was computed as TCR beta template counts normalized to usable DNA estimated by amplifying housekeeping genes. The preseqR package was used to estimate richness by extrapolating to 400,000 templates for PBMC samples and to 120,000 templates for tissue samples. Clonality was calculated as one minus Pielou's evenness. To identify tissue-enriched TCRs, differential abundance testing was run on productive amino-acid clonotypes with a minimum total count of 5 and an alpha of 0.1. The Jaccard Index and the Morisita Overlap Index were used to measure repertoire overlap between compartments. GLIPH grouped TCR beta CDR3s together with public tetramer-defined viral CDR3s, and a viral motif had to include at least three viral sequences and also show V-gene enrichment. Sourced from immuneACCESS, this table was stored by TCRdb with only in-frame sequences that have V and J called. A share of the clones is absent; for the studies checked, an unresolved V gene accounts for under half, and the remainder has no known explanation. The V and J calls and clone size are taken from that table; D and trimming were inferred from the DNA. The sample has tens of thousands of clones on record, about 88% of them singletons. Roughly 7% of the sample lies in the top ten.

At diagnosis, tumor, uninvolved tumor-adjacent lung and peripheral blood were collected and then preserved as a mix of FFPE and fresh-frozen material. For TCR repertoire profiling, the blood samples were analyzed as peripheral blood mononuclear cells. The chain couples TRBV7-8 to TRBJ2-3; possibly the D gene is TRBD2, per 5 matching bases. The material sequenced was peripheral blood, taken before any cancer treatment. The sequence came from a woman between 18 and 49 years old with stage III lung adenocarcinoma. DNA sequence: TGTGCCAGCAGCATGAATAGGAGGCCAGATACGCAGTATTTT. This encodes CASSMNRRPDTQYF. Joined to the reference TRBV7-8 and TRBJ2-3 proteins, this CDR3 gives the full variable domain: GAGVSQSPRYKVAKRGQDVALRCDPISGHVSLFWYQQALGQGPEFLTYFQNEAQLDKSGLPSDRFFAERPEGSVSTLKIQRTQQEDSAVYLCASSMNRRPDTQYFGPGTRLTVL.